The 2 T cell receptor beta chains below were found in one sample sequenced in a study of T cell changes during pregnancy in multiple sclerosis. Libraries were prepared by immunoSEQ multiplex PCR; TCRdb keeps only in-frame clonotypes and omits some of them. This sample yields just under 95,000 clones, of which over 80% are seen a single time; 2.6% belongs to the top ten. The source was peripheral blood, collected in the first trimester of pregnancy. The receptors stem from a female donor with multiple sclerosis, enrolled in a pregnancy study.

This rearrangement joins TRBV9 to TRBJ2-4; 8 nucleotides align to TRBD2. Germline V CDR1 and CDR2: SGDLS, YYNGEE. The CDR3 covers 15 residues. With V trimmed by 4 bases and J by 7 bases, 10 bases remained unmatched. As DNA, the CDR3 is TGTGCCAGCAGCCCCAACGGGGGGGAATGGAACATTCAGTACTTC. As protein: CASSPNGGEWNIQYF.

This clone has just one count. CDR3 in DNA: TGTGCCAGCAGCGTAGCTACCGGCGGTGATGAGCAGTTCTTC. It specifies CASSVATGGDEQFF. This sequence joins TRBV9 and TRBJ2-1; D not certain. Trimming stripped 0 bases from V and 8 bases from J, with 12 bases between. Germline loops: CDR1 SGDLS, CDR2 YYNGEE. CDR3 length equals 14 residues. The variable domain in full, completed from reference TRBV9 and TRBJ2-1, reads DSGVTQTPKHLITATGQRVTLRCSPRSGDLSVYWYQQSLDQGLQFLIQYYNGEERAKGNILERFSAQQFPDLHSELNLSSLELGDSALYFCASSVATGGDEQFFGPGTRLTVL.